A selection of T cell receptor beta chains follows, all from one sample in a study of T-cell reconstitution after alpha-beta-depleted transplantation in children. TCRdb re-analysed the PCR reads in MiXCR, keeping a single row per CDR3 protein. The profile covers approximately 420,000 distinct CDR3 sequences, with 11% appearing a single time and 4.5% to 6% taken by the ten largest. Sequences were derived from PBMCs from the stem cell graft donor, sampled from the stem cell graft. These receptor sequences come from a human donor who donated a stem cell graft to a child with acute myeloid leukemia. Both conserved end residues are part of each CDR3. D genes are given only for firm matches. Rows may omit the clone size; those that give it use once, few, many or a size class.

cdr3_aa: CSVEWGSSAETQYF
cdr3_nt: TGCAGCGTTGAGTGGGGATCCTCCGCCGAGACCCAGTACTTC
d_call: .
clone_size: .
v_call: TRBV29-1
j_call: TRBJ2-5

cdr3_aa: CASSPKLGLGEKLFF
cdr3_nt: TGTGCCAGCAGCCCTAAACTGGGCCTGGGGGAAAAACTGTTTTTT
d_call: .
clone_size: .
v_call: TRBV7-8
j_call: TRBJ1-4

cdr3_aa: CASSGQGMSYEQYF
cdr3_nt: TGTGCCAGCAGTGGTCAGGGAATGTCCTACGAGCAGTACTTC
d_call: .
clone_size: few
v_call: TRBV2
j_call: TRBJ2-7

cdr3_aa: CATSRGQAEETQYF
cdr3_nt: TGTGCCACCAGCAGAGGCCAGGCGGAGGAGACCCAGTACTTC
d_call: .
clone_size: .
v_call: TRBV15
j_call: TRBJ2-5

cdr3_aa: CASSLERGYEQYF
cdr3_nt: TGCGCCAGCAGCTTGGAACGAGGGTACGAGCAGTACTTC
d_call: .
clone_size: .
v_call: TRBV5-1
j_call: TRBJ2-7

cdr3_aa: CASSRQEDSNQPQHF
cdr3_nt: TGTGCCAGTAGCCGACAGGAGGATAGCAATCAGCCCCAGCATTTT
d_call: .
clone_size: .
v_call: TRBV19
j_call: TRBJ1-5

cdr3_aa: CSVLRTAWDQETQYF
cdr3_nt: TGCAGCGTCCTACGGACAGCGTGGGATCAAGAGACCCAGTACTTC
d_call: .
clone_size: many
v_call: TRBV29-1
j_call: TRBJ2-5

cdr3_aa: CASSSLSRSYNEQFF
cdr3_nt: TGTGCCAGCAGTTCACTAAGCCGCTCCTACAATGAGCAGTTCTTC
d_call: .
clone_size: many
v_call: TRBV6-5
j_call: TRBJ2-1

cdr3_aa: CSAPDRDRNTGELFF
cdr3_nt: TGCAGTGCCCCTGACAGGGATAGGAACACCGGGGAGCTGTTTTTT
d_call: TRBD1
clone_size: many
v_call: TRBV20-1
j_call: TRBJ2-2

cdr3_aa: CASSQQGASSTDTQYF
cdr3_nt: TGCGCCAGCAGCCAACAAGGAGCCTCTAGCACAGATACGCAGTATTTT
d_call: .
clone_size: few
v_call: TRBV5-1
j_call: TRBJ2-3

cdr3_aa: CASRALGTGELFF
cdr3_nt: TGTGCCAGCAGGGCCCTAGGTACCGGGGAGCTGTTTTTT
d_call: .
clone_size: few
v_call: TRBV12-3/TRBV12-4
j_call: TRBJ2-2

cdr3_aa: CASSFLGNEQFF
cdr3_nt: TGTGCCAGCAGTTTTCTGGGGAATGAGCAGTTCTTC
d_call: .
clone_size: many
v_call: TRBV12-3/TRBV12-4
j_call: TRBJ2-1

cdr3_aa: CASSFTGMGTEAFF
cdr3_nt: TGTGCCAGCAGTTTTACAGGGATGGGTACTGAAGCTTTCTTT
d_call: .
clone_size: few
v_call: TRBV12-3/TRBV12-4
j_call: TRBJ1-1

cdr3_aa: CASSFSTSLNFQYF
cdr3_nt: TGTGCCAGCAGTTTTTCGACTAGTTTAAACTTTCAGTACTTC
d_call: .
clone_size: .
v_call: TRBV12-3/TRBV12-4
j_call: TRBJ2-4

cdr3_aa: CASSSVLLAGAAKETQYF
cdr3_nt: TGCGCCAGCAGCTCCGTCCTACTAGCGGGGGCCGCTAAAGAGACCCAGTACTTC
d_call: TRBD2
clone_size: .
v_call: TRBV5-1
j_call: TRBJ2-5

cdr3_aa: CASRPTGASGETQYF
cdr3_nt: TGTGCCAGCAGACCGACAGGGGCCTCAGGAGAGACCCAGTACTTC
d_call: TRBD1
clone_size: .
v_call: TRBV6-1
j_call: TRBJ2-5

cdr3_aa: CASSGLGTEAFF
cdr3_nt: TGTGCCAGCAGCGGACTGGGAACTGAAGCTTTCTTT
d_call: .
clone_size: many
v_call: TRBV12-3/TRBV12-4
j_call: TRBJ1-1

cdr3_aa: CASSQDRDGTRGIYSPLHF
cdr3_nt: TGCGCCAGCAGCCAAGACAGAGACGGTACGAGGGGGATATATTCACCCCTCCACTTT
d_call: .
clone_size: few
v_call: TRBV4-1
j_call: TRBJ1-6

cdr3_aa: CSVESGAYTEAFF
cdr3_nt: TGCAGCGTTGAATCAGGGGCTTACACTGAAGCTTTCTTT
d_call: .
clone_size: .
v_call: TRBV29-1
j_call: TRBJ1-1

cdr3_aa: CASSPVVGSGNTIYF
cdr3_nt: TGTGCCAGCAGCCCAGTGGTGGGATCTGGAAACACCATATATTTT
d_call: .
clone_size: .
v_call: TRBV7-2
j_call: TRBJ1-3

cdr3_aa: CAWISGFGEQYF
cdr3_nt: TGTGCCTGGATCAGTGGTTTCGGCGAGCAGTACTTC
d_call: .
clone_size: few
v_call: TRBV30
j_call: TRBJ2-7

cdr3_aa: CASSPGQGRAATQYF
cdr3_nt: TGTGCCAGCAGCCCGGGACAGGGGCGGGCAGCTACGCAGTATTTT
d_call: TRBD1
clone_size: once
v_call: TRBV3-1
j_call: TRBJ2-3

cdr3_aa: CASSLGGLRGGHGYTF
cdr3_nt: TGTGCCAGCAGCTTAGGGGGCCTTCGGGGGGGCCATGGCTACACCTTC
d_call: .
clone_size: .
v_call: TRBV7-2
j_call: TRBJ1-2

cdr3_aa: CASSSGGKGEKLFF
cdr3_nt: TGTGCCAGCAGCTCGGGGGGAAAGGGTGAAAAACTGTTTTTT
d_call: .
clone_size: .
v_call: TRBV7-9
j_call: TRBJ1-4

cdr3_aa: CASSPVSGFNNEQFF
cdr3_nt: TGTGCCAGCAGCCCCGTATCGGGATTCAACAATGAGCAGTTCTTC
d_call: .
clone_size: many
v_call: TRBV7-2
j_call: TRBJ2-1

cdr3_aa: CASSLTGSNTEAFF
cdr3_nt: TGTGCCAGCAGTTTAACCGGGTCCAACACTGAAGCTTTCTTT
d_call: .
clone_size: few
v_call: TRBV27
j_call: TRBJ1-1

cdr3_aa: CASSQGSFNDKLFF
cdr3_nt: TGTGCCAGCAGCCAAGGCAGCTTTAATGACAAACTGTTTTTT
d_call: .
clone_size: .
v_call: TRBV9
j_call: TRBJ1-4

cdr3_aa: CASSRTPYTGELFF
cdr3_nt: TGTGCCAGCAGCCGTACGCCTTACACCGGGGAGCTGTTTTTT
d_call: .
clone_size: .
v_call: TRBV5-5
j_call: TRBJ2-2